What follows are 10 T cell receptor beta chains derived from one specimen sequenced in a study of T cell repertoires in cytomegalovirus infection (dated by TCRdb to about 2019). The treatment or condition label, read with the paper, signifies: in vitro stimulation with specific CMV peptide epitopes to enrich CMV-specific T cells. These receptors have no identified antigens. The sequencing machine was an Illumina HiSeq 1500. TCRdb reworked the public reads: Q25 trimming with fastp, MiXCR clone assembly, productive beta chains retained. A single entry per CDR3 protein holds the most common genes and DNA from its merged rows. Counted in this sample were fewer than 950,000 distinct CDR3 sequences; approximately 32% of them appeared once. The ten largest clones represent 9.5% to 15% of the sample. The sample here was cultured CD8+ T cells from PBMCs, taken from culture after CMV antigen stimulation. The source of these receptors is a human donor in good health (CMV status not recorded). Some clones in this sample may be carry-over from other donors' samples.

This clonotype was counted only a few times. CDR3 bases: TGTGCCAGCAACACCAGGGGGTTCAATCAGCCCCAGCATTTT. It encodes CASNTRGFNQPQHF. The chain is built from TRBV28 and TRBJ1-5; 7 bases align to TRBD1. Looked up from germline, CDR1 is MDHEN and CDR2 is SYDVKM. This CDR3 contains 14 residues. Trimming at V came to 7 bases and at J to 3 bases, leaving 6 bases not matched to a gene.

The rearrangement links TRBV6-5 to TRBJ2-1; D ambiguous. This CDR3 contains 12 residues. Germline lookup yields CDR1 MNHEY and CDR2 SVGAGI. Trimming cost V 8 bases and J 6 bases, with 11 bases left between them. The CDR3 reads CASGSSSNEQFF. The CDR3 region has the DNA TGTGCCAGCGGTTCTTCTAGCAATGAGCAGTTCTTC.

CDR3 DNA sequence: TGTGCCAGCAGCCCTTTGGGAATGAACACTGAAGCTTTCTTT. Amino acids: CASSPLGMNTEAFF. The chain carries TRBV13 and TRBJ1-1; D ambiguous. V was clipped by 5 bases and J by 0 bases, with 10 bases between them. The CDR3 runs 14 residues. From germline, CDR1 is PRHDT and CDR2 FYEKMQ (reference sequence).

This chain joins TRBV6-5 and TRBJ2-1, with D perhaps TRBD1 (6 bases). CDR3 size: 14 residues. V gave up 4 bases and J gave up 5 bases, with 12 bases separating them. Germline CDR1 and CDR2: MNHEY and SVGAGI. The chain's CDR3 is CASSWAAGDNEQFF. The CDR3 DNA reads as TGTGCCAGCAGTTGGGCAGCAGGGGACAATGAGCAGTTCTTC.

The rearrangement joins TRBV5-1 to TRBJ1-5, with D possibly being TRBD1 (6 bases). Germline CDR1 is SGHRS and CDR2 is YFSETQ. V lost 0 bases to trimming and J lost 7 bases, with 17 bases between them. There are 16 residues in the CDR3. The CDR3 sequence is CASSLDGTSSYQPQHF. The CDR3 coding sequence is TGCGCCAGCAGCTTGGATGGGACAAGCTCGTACCAGCCCCAGCATTTT.

A note on this clonotype: At one boundary the junction diverges from the germline segment, which might be a read error. V is TRBV19 and J is TRBJ1-1; 8 nucleotides align to TRBD1. This CDR3 has 13 amino acids. Germline V gene lookup returns CDR1 LNHDA and CDR2 SQIVND (reference sequence). The CDR3 sequence is CTSNTGGVTEAFF. The DNA of the CDR3 is TGTACCAGTAATACAGGGGGAGTCACTGAAGCTTTCTTT. The full variable domain, completed using reference TRBV19 and TRBJ1-1, is DGGITQSPKYLFRKEGQNVTLSCEQNLNHDAMYWYRQDPGQGLRLIYYSQIVNDFQKGDIAEGYSVSREKKESFPLTVTSAQKNPTAFYLCTSNTGGVTEAFFGQGTRLTVV.

There are a few counts of this clonotype. V and J are TRBV12-3 or TRBV12-4 and TRBJ2-3; no definite D call. The V end lost 5 bases, the J end lost 2 bases, and 20 bases lay between the germline ends. The CDR3 spans 17 residues. Written as DNA, the CDR3 is TGTGCCAGCAGTGGCATGGGCACCTACCCTTACACAGATACGCAGTATTTT. The encoded protein is CASSGMGTYPYTDTQYF.

This clonotype was seen a handful of times. V gene TRBV7-8 combines with J gene TRBJ2-3, with D perhaps TRBD2 (5 bases). Germline V gene sequence: CDR1 SGHVS, CDR2 FQNEAQ. The CDR3 has 13 amino acids. Trimming pared 5 bases from V and 9 bases from J, leaving 15 bases between. The DNA of the CDR3 is TGTGCCAGCAGCATCGGACTGGGTCCCACGCAGTATTTT. This sequence encodes CASSIGLGPTQYF.

The rearrangement links TRBV19 to TRBJ2-1; D ambiguous. From germline, CDR1 is LNHDA and CDR2 SQIVND (reference sequence). Trimming removed 4 bases at V and 1 base at J, with 11 bases between. The CDR3 extends over 15 amino acids. The CDR3 sequence is CASSTSLGSYNEQFF. In DNA, the CDR3 is TGTGCCAGTAGTACGTCGCTAGGGTCCTACAATGAGCAGTTCTTC.

A few counts support this clonotype. This chain links TRBV6-1 with TRBJ2-5; 8 bases are shared with TRBD2. In germline, CDR1 is MNHNS, CDR2 SASEGT. V gave up 6 bases and J gave up 4 bases; unmatched junction bases: 10. The CDR3 is made up of 15 amino acids. CDR3 DNA sequence: TGTGCCAGCAGGGATCCGGGACTAGTAGGAGAGACCCAGTACTTC. Translated: CASRDPGLVGETQYF.